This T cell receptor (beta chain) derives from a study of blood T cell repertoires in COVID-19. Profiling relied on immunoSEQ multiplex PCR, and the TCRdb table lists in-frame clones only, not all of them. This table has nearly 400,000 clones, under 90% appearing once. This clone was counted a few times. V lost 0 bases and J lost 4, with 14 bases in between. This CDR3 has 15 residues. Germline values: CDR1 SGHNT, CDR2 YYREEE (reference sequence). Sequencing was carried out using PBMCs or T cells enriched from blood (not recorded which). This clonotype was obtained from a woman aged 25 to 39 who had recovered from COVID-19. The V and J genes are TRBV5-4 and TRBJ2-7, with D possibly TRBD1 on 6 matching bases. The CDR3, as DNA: TGTGCCAGCAGCTTGGGTTCCAGGGGTGTGTACGAGCAGTACTTC. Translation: CASSLGSRGVYEQYF.